This T cell receptor beta chain was recovered during a study of control samples from healthy donors and cancer patients. The V and J ends lost 11 bases and 0 bases respectively, with 16 bases between them. The length of the CDR3 is 14 residues. CDR1 is LNHDA, CDR2 SQIVND, per germline (reference sequence). The table came from immunoSEQ multiplex PCR; TCRdb's copy has only in-frame clones and leaves some out. The data show 350,000 to 450,000 clones, around nine tenths seen once. The chain joins TRBV19 to TRBJ1-1; D is unclear. The source material was PBMCs. The sequence was obtained from a man aged 40-50 years with head and neck cancer. Here the CDR3 DNA reads TGTGCCTCCCAACCCGGCCCCATGAACACTGAAGCTTTCTTT. Translating gives CASQPGPMNTEAFF.